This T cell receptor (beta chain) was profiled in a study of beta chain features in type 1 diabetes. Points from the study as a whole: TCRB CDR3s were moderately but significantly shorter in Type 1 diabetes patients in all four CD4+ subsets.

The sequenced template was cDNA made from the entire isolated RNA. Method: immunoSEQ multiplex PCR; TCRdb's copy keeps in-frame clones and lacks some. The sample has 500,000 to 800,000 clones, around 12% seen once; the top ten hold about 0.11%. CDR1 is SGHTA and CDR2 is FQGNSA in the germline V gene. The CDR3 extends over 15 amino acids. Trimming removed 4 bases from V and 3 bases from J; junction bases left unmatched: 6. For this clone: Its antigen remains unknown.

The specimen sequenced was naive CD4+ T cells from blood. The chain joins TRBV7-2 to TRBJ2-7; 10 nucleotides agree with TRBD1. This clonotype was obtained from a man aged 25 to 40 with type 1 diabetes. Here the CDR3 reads CASSYRDRGDYEQYF. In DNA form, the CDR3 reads TGTGCCAGCAGCTACCGGGACAGGGGTGACTACGAGCAGTACTTC.